This T cell receptor (beta chain) was documented in a study of shared clonotypes between healthy human individuals. About the study: Three plates were used per donor for CD4 naive, three for CD4 memory, two for CD8 naive and one for CD8 memory. Study-wide results and caveats: In general, naive subsets displayed greater estimated richness than memory subsets did. Large sequencing depth failed to make sorted-subset sequencing complete, rarefaction showed. Shared clonotypes across all four donors exceeded non-shared ones in generation probability.

Concerning this clone: As yet, its antigen is unknown. Other DNA sequences in this sample translate to the same CDR3.

TCRdb keeps only in-frame clones here, not all; method: immunoSEQ multiplex PCR. Among 2 million to 2.5 million clones listed, 93% were seen once. The CDR3 consists of 14 residues. V lost 4 bases, J lost 0 bases, and 4 bases lay in between. Germline CDR1 and CDR2: SNHLY and FYNNEI. The origin of this receptor is a man aged 18-30 years in good health. Some clones in this sample may be carry-over from other donors' samples. The sample was naive CD4+ T cells from PBMCs. Noted subset: CD45RA+ positively selected. This rearrangement joins TRBV2 to TRBJ2-6; D is ambiguous. CDR3 protein: CASSVNSGANVLTF. The CDR3 region has the DNA TGTGCCAGCAGTGTCAACTCTGGGGCCAACGTCCTGACTTTC. The variable domain in full, completed from reference TRBV2 and TRBJ2-6, reads EPEVTQTPSHQVTQMGQEVILRCVPISNHLYFYWYRQILGQKVEFLVSFYNNEISEKSEIFDDQFSVERPDGSNFTLKIRSTKLEDSAMYFCASSVNSGANVLTFGAGSRLTVL.